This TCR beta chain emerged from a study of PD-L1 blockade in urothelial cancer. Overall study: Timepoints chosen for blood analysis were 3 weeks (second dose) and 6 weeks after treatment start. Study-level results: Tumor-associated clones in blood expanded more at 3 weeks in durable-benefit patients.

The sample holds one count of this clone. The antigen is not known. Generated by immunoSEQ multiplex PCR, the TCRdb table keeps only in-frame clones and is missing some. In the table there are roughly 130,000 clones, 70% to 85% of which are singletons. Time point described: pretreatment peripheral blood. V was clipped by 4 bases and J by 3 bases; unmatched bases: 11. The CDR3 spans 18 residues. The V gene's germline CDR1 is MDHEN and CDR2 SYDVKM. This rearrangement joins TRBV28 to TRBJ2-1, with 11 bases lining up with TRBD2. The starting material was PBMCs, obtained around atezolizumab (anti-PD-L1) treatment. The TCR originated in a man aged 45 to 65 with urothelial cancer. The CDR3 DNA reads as TGTGCCAGCAGTTCTTCCGGGACTAGCGGAACGGTCTACAATGAGCAGTTCTTC. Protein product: CASSSSGTSGTVYNEQFF.